One and the same sample provided the 7 T cell receptor beta chains below, sequenced in a study of CD4+ T cells in melanoma. Data came from immunoSEQ multiplex PCR; TCRdb stores just in-frame clones and leaves some out. This table holds some 110,000 clones, around 93% found once. The source material was peripheral blood. The receptors come from a human donor with melanoma.

CDR3 loop: CSARPAYEQYF. CDR3 coding DNA: TGCAGTGCTCGACCTGCCTACGAGCAGTACTTC. The V gene is TRBV20-1, the J gene TRBJ2-7; D call uncertain. The V end was cut by 5 bases, the J end by 2 bases, with 7 bases between. Germline assignment: CDR1 DFQATT and CDR2 SNEGSKA (reference sequence). The CDR3 runs 11 residues.

The J gene is TRBJ2-5, the V gene TRBV2; TRBD2 agrees at 7 bases. V was clipped by 6 bases and J by 5 bases; unmatched bases: 6. The CDR3 has 13 amino acids. Germline CDR1 SNHLY, CDR2 FYNNEI. CDR3 sequence reads: CASRRTREETQYF. CDR3 DNA: TGTGCCAGCAGAAGGACTAGAGAGGAGACCCAGTACTTC.

The rearrangement uses TRBV7-9 and TRBJ1-1; D ambiguous. The CDR3 length is 15 residues. Trimming stripped 0 bases from V and 6 bases from J, with 14 bases between. In germline, CDR1 is SEHNR, CDR2 FQNEAQ (reference sequence). This CDR3 is CASSLADVMLAEAFF. As DNA, the CDR3 is TGTGCCAGCAGCTTAGCGGACGTCATGCTCGCTGAAGCTTTCTTT. The full variable domain, in which reference TRBV7-9 and TRBJ1-1 provide the parts outside the CDR3, is DTGVSQNPRHKITKRGQNVTFRCDPISEHNRLYWYRQTLGQGPEFLTYFQNEAQLEKSRLLSDRFSAERPKGSFSTLEIQRTEQGDSAMYLCASSLADVMLAEAFFGQGTRLTVV.

J is TRBJ2-1 and V is TRBV10-3; 10 positions agree with TRBD2. After removal of 6 bases from V and 8 bases from J, the junction contained 16 bases not matched to a gene. The CDR3 length is 17 residues. Germline CDR1 ENHRY, CDR2 SYGVKD. CDR3 protein: CAISGVAGTSEAHEQFF. The DNA of the CDR3 is TGTGCCATCAGCGGGGTGGCCGGGACTAGCGAGGCCCATGAGCAGTTCTTC.

The chain couples TRBV5-1 to TRBJ2-1; 10 bases are a match to TRBD2. CDR1 SGHRS and CDR2 YFSETQ come from the germline V gene. V shed 7 bases, J shed 2 bases, and the junction held 3 bases outside the gene matches. The CDR3 extends over 14 amino acids. The CDR3 spells CASSSGSAYNEQFF. The CDR3 DNA reads TGCGCCAGCTCTAGCGGGAGTGCCTACAATGAGCAGTTCTTC. Filled out from reference TRBV5-1 and TRBJ2-1, the complete variable domain reads KAGVTQTPRYLIKTRGQQVTLSCSPISGHRSVSWYQQTPGQGLQFLFEYFSETQRNKGNFPGRFSGRQFSNSRSEMNVSTLELGDSALYLCASSSGSAYNEQFFGPGTRLTVL.

The chain uses TRBV5-4 and TRBJ2-5, with TRBD1 matching 10 bases. CDR3 length: 14 amino acids. The ends lost 4 bases at V and 3 bases at J; junction bases unmatched: 3. Germline V gene lookup returns CDR1 SGHNT and CDR2 YYREEE (reference sequence). The CDR3 DNA reads as TGTGCCAGCAGCCTCGGGACAGGGGAAGAGACCCAGTACTTC. It codes for CASSLGTGEETQYF.

This chain links TRBV7-2 with TRBJ2-3; D may be TRBD2 (5 bases). V dropped 1 base and J dropped 1 base, with 15 bases sitting between them. The CDR3 is 17 amino acids. Germline assignment: CDR1 SGHTA and CDR2 FQGNSA. The CDR3 reads CASSLGLTGSGTDTQYF. CDR3 bases: TGTGCCAGCAGCTTAGGGTTAACGGGGTCGGGCACAGATACGCAGTATTTT. Variable domain in full (rest from reference TRBV7-2 and TRBJ2-3): GAGVSQSPSNKVTEKGKDVELRCDPISGHTALYWYRQSLGQGLEFLIYFQGNSAPDKSGLPSDRFSAERTGGSVSTLTIQRTQQEDSAVYLCASSLGLTGSGTDTQYFGPGTRLTVL.